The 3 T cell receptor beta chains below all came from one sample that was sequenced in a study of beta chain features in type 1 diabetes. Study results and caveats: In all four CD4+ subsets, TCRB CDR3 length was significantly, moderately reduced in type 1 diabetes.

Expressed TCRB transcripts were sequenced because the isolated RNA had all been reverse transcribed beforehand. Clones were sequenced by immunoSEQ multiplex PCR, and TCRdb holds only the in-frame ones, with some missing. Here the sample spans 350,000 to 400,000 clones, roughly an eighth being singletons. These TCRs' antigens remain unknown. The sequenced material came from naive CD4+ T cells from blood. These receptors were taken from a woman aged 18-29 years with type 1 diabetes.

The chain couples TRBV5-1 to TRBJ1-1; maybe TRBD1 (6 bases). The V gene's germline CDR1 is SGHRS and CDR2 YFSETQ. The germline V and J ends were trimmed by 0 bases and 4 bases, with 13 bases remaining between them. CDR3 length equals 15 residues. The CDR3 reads CASSLEGGSGTEAFF. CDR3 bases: TGCGCCAGCAGCTTGGAGGGGGGGAGCGGCACTGAAGCTTTCTTT.

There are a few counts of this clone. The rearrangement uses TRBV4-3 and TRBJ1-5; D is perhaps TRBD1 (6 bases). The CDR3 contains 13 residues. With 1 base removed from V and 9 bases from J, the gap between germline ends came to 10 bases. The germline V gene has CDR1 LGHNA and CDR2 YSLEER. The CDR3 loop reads CASSQALRGPQHF. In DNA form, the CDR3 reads TGCGCCAGCAGCCAAGCCCTCAGGGGGCCCCAGCATTTT.

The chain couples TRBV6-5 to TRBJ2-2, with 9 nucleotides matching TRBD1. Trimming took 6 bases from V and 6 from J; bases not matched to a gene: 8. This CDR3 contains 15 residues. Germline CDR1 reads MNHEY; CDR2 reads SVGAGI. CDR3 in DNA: TGTGCCAGCAGCACCGGGACAGGGCGCCCCGGGGAGCTGTTTTTT. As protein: CASSTGTGRPGELFF.